This T cell receptor (beta chain) was sequenced during a study of T cell repertoires in cytomegalovirus infection. TCRdb fed the reads into MiXCR, producing one record per CDR3 protein. The sample records just over 300,000 distinct CDR3 sequences, roughly 16% being singletons. Looked up from germline, CDR1 is LGHNA and CDR2 is YSLEER. The CDR3 covers 18 residues. Unmatched junction bases numbered 8, after V lost 1 base and J lost 5 bases. The chain couples TRBV4-3 to TRBJ2-2, with 12 positions matching TRBD2. The receptor was isolated from a human donor in good health (CMV status not recorded). Some clones in this sample may be carry-over from other donors' samples. Sample: PBMCs. CDR3 in DNA: TGCGCCAGCAGCCAAGGACTAGCGGGGGCAGGTGAAACCGGGGAGCTGTTTTTT. Amino acids: CASSQGLAGAGETGELFF.